These T cell receptor beta chains were read from a single sample in a study of lymphopenia after photon versus proton radiotherapy. The table came from immunoSEQ multiplex PCR; TCRdb's copy has only in-frame clones and leaves some out. The sample records 150,000 to 200,000 clones, about nine tenths being singletons. The input for sequencing was peripheral blood, taken from a patient treated with photon-based radiotherapy. Every receptor here comes from a man aged 45-65 years with gastric cancer. Both conserved end residues are part of each CDR3. A D gene is named only where the DNA matches it firmly. The size of a clone is reported for some rows only, either as once, few or many, or as a class for expanded clones.

-	TRBV19	-	TRBJ1-2	TGTGCCAGTAGTATAGCGGGGTATGGCTACACCTTC	CASSIAGYGYTF
-	TRBV7-6	TRBD1	TRBJ2-2	TGTGCCAGCAGCTTACAGGGGGCCACCGGGGAGCTGTTTTTT	CASSLQGATGELFF
-	TRBV5-4	-	TRBJ2-7	TGTGCCAGCAGCTTGGGTGGGAGGTCGACCTACGAGCAGTACTTC	CASSLGGRSTYEQYF
-	TRBV19	-	TRBJ1-3	TGTGCCAGTAGTATCGGACAAGGCAACACCATATATTTT	CASSIGQGNTIYF
-	TRBV14	TRBD1	TRBJ1-2	TGTGCCAGCAGCCCCCGGACAGGTATCTATGGCTACACCTTC	CASSPRTGIYGYTF
-	TRBV27	TRBD2	TRBJ2-3	TGTGCCAGCAGTTTACAGGCGGGAGGGTACTCGGGCACAGATACGCAGTATTTT	CASSLQAGGYSGTDTQYF
-	TRBV6-5	TRBD2	TRBJ2-1	TGTGCCAGCAGACGGACTAGCGGGAGTATAAATGAGCAGTTCTTC	CASRRTSGSINEQFF
-	TRBV9	-	TRBJ2-3	TGTGCCAGCAGCGTAGACCAGGCTACAGATACGCAGTATTTT	CASSVDQATDTQYF
-	TRBV19	TRBD2	TRBJ2-7	TGTGCCAGTAGTCCCCCGGGACTAGACGACGAGCAGTACTTC	CASSPPGLDDEQYF
once	TRBV15	-	TRBJ2-7	TGTGCCACCAGCAGAGTCGACGGGGTCCTAAGGGAGGATGAAGAGGAGCAGTACTTC	CATSRVDGVLREDEEEQYF
-	TRBV7-9	TRBD2	TRBJ2-3	TGTGCCAGCAGCTTTTGGCCTAGCGGGACAACAGATACGCAGTATTTT	CASSFWPSGTTDTQYF
few	TRBV2	TRBD1	TRBJ1-4	TGTGCCAGCAGGGGGACAGGCGTGGTACTGTTTTTT	CASRGTGVVLFF
-	TRBV7-7	-	TRBJ2-2	TGTGCCAGCAGGGGTATAGGCTCGGGCACCGGGGAGCTGTTTTTT	CASRGIGSGTGELFF
-	TRBV18	-	TRBJ1-2	TGTGCCAGCTCACCTGTGGAGGGCGGCTACACCTTC	CASSPVEGGYTF
-	TRBV29-1	-	TRBJ2-7	TGCAGCGTTTCTCGGGCCAGCTCCTACGAGCAGTACTTC	CSVSRASSYEQYF
-	TRBV2	TRBD1	TRBJ1-2	TGTGCCAGCAGTGCTGGGACAGGGGTTTATGGCTACACCTTC	CASSAGTGVYGYTF
-	TRBV7-9	-	TRBJ1-3	TGTGCCAGCAGCGGAACGCAGGGACTCTCTGGAAACACCATATATTTT	CASSGTQGLSGNTIYF
-	TRBV4-2	-	TRBJ2-2	TGTGCCAGCAGCCAAGAGAGTATGGATAACACCGGGGAGCTGTTTTTT	CASSQESMDNTGELFF
-	TRBV11-3	-	TRBJ2-2	TGTGCCAGCAGTACCCGTACAGAGAACACCGGGGAGCTGTTTTTT	CASSTRTENTGELFF
-	TRBV2	TRBD2	TRBJ2-5	TGTGCCAGCAGTCCGACTAGCGGGAGAGGAGAGACCCAGTACTTC	CASSPTSGRGETQYF
-	TRBV6-5	-	TRBJ2-7	TGTGCCAGCAGGGGGGCTCAAAGGGCCTACGAGCAGTACTTC	CASRGAQRAYEQYF
-	TRBV7-3	-	TRBJ2-3	TGTGCCAGCAGCTCCTCGACAGGGAGGACAGATACGCAGTATTTT	CASSSSTGRTDTQYF
-	TRBV27	TRBD1	TRBJ1-1	TGTGCCAGCAGTATACAGGGGATGTTAAACACTGAAGCTTTCTTT	CASSIQGMLNTEAFF
-	TRBV5-1	-	TRBJ2-7	TGCGCCAGCAGCTTGGGGGCGGTCTACGAGCAGTACTTC	CASSLGAVYEQYF
-	TRBV7-9	-	TRBJ2-1	TGTGCCAGCAGCTTAGGGGGGCCCCGGTGGGATGAGCAGTTCTTC	CASSLGGPRWDEQFF
-	TRBV10-3	TRBD2	TRBJ2-7	TGTGCCATCAGTGAGCCGGGACTAGCGGACCACGAGCAGTACTTC	CAISEPGLADHEQYF